This T cell receptor beta chain was sequenced for a study of regulatory T cells in long-lasting Graves disease. Study results and caveats: Persistent cases favored TRBV28, TRBJ1-2 and TRBJ2-5.

The time point was: persistent/refractory GD, antithyroid drugs over 5 years with positive TRAb. PBMCs were the source of the RNA used for TCR sequencing. With EDTA tubes as the receptacles, approximately 10 milliliters of peripheral blood were drawn. Germline trimming cut 6 bases from V and 1 base from J; bases unmatched to any gene: 7. The CDR3 consists of 16 residues. The germline gives CDR1 SGHTA, CDR2 FQGNSA. For this clonotype: Its antigen is not known.

Assembly of TCR beta libraries relied on iRepertoire HTBI primers together with Arm-PCR of CDR3 regions. MiXCR, run by TCRdb on the multiplex PCR reads, gives a single entry per CDR3 protein. The sample contains about 470,000 distinct CDR3 sequences, roughly 20% of which appear only once. V is TRBV7-2 and J is TRBJ2-4, with 9 nucleotides matching TRBD2. The receptor comes from a female donor with Graves disease. Sequenced here: peripheral blood mononuclear cells (PBMCs), sampled when the disease was refractory, from a patient treated with antithyroid drugs. CDR3 sequence (DNA): TGTGCCAGCAGGCTGAGGGCGGGAGGGGCCAAAAACATTCAGTACTTC. This encodes CASRLRAGGAKNIQYF.